This TCR beta chain was identified in a study of cytomegalovirus exposure and HLA in healthy donors. The study ran its PCR with 60 Vbeta and 13 Jbeta primers. Libraries were prepared by immunoSEQ multiplex PCR; TCRdb keeps only in-frame clonotypes and omits some of them. The profile shows some 120,000 clones, 60% to 85% of them singletons. Germline CDR1 and CDR2: SGHDN and FVKESK. CDR3 size: 13 residues. Note on this clone: An end of the junction differs from the germline gene, which may be a read error.

Sequenced material: PBMCs. The chain uses TRBV14 and TRBJ2-2; 10 bases are a match to TRBD2. The receptor comes from a man aged 25 to 40 in good health and CMV-seronegative. CDR3 loop: CASSQVGLAEVFF. The CDR3 DNA reads TGTGCCAGCAGCCAAGTTGGACTAGCGGAGGTGTTTTTT.